This section outlines one T cell receptor (beta chain) sequence together with its context. The sample comes from a study of OX40 agonist ivuxolimab in advanced cancers. Patients were ineligible given autoimmune disease history or systemic immunosuppression. The data were produced by immunoSEQ multiplex PCR, yet TCRdb's version contains in-frame clones alone and is incomplete. The table records 70,000 to 95,000 clones, approximately 94% of them present only once. The germline V gene encodes CDR1 MDHEN and CDR2 SYDVKM. V lost 2 bases and J lost 1; bases outside the gene matches: 0. The CDR3 runs 14 residues.

This clonotype was sampled from an adult with an advanced solid tumor such as melanoma, head and neck, liver or kidney cancer. The specimen was CD4+ or CD8+ T cells sorted from blood, collected in a trial of the OX40 agonist ivuxolimab. This chain connects TRBV28 to TRBJ2-3, with 7 bases that match TRBD2. The CDR3 DNA reads TGTGCCAGCAGTTTAACTAGCGGCACAGATACGCAGTATTTT. Translating gives CASSLTSGTDTQYF.